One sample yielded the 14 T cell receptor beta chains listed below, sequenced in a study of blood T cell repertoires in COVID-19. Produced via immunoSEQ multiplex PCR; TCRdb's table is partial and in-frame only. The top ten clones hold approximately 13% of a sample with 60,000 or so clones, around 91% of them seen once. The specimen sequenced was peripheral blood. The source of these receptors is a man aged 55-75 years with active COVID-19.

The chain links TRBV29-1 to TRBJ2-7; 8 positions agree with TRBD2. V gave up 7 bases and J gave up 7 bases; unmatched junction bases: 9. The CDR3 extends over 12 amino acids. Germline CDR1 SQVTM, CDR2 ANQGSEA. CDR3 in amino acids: CSAGAGVGEQYF. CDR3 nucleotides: TGCAGCGCCGGAGCGGGGGTGGGGGAGCAGTACTTC.

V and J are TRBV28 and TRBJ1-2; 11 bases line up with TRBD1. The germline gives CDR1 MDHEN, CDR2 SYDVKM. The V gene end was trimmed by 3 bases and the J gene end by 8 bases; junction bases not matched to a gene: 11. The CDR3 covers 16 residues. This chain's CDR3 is CASSFLLSDRGQGYTF. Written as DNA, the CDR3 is TGTGCCAGCAGTTTTCTGTTATCGGACAGGGGGCAAGGCTACACCTTC.

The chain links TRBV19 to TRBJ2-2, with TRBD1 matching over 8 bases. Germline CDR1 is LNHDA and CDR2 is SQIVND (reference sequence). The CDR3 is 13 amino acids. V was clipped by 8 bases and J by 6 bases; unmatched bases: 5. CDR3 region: CASSRGPPGELFF. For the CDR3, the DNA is TGTGCCAGTTCCAGGGGGCCCCCCGGGGAGCTGTTTTTT.

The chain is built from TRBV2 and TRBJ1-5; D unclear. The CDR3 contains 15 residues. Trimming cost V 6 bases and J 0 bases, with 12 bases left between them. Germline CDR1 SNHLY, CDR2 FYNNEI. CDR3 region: CASSPWQASNQPQHF. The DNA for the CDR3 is TGTGCCAGCAGCCCGTGGCAGGCTAGCAATCAGCCCCAGCATTTT.

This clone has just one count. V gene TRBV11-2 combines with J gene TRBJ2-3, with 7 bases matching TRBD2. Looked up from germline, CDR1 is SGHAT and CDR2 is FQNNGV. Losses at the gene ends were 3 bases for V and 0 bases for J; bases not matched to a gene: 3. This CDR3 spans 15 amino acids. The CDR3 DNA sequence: TGTGCCAGCAGCTTGGGACTAACTAGCACAGATACGCAGTATTTT. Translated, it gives CASSLGLTSTDTQYF. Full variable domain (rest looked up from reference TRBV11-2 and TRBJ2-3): EAGVAQSPRYKIIEKRQSVAFWCNPISGHATLYWYQQILGQGPKLLIQFQNNGVVDDSQLPKDRFSAERLKGVDSTLKIQPAKLEDSAVYLCASSLGLTSTDTQYFGPGTRLTVL.

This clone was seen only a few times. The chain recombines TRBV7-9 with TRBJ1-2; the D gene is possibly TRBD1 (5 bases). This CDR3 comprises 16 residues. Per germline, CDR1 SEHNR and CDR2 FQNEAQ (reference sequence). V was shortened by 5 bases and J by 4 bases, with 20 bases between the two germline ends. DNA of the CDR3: TGTGCCAGCAGCGCGATCCTCCAGGGAACTGGCTATGGCTACACCTTC. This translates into CASSAILQGTGYGYTF.

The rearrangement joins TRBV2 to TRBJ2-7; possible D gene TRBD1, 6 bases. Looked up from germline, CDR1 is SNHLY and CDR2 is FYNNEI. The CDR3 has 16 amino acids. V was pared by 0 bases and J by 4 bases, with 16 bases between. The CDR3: CASSEADSTRPYEQYF. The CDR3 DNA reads TGTGCCAGCAGTGAAGCGGACAGTACAAGACCTTACGAGCAGTACTTC.

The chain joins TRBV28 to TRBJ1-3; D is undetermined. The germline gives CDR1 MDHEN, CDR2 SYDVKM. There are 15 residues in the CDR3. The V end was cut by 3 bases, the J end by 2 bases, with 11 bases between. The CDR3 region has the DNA TGTGCCAGCAGTTTCAAGAGGGCCACTGGAAACACCATATATTTT. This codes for CASSFKRATGNTIYF.

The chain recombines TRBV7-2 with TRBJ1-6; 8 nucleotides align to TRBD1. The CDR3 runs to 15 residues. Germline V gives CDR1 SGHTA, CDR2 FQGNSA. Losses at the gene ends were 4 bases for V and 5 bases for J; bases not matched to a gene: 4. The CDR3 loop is CASSSRDRHNSPLHF. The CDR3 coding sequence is TGTGCCAGCAGCTCGCGGGACAGGCATAATTCACCCCTCCACTTT.

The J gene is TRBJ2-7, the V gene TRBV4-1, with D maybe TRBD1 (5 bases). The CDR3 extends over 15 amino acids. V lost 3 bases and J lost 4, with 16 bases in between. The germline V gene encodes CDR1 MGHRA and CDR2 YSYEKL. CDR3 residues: CASSQAGQVSYEQYF. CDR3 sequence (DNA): TGCGCCAGCAGCCAGGCCGGACAAGTTAGTTACGAGCAGTACTTC.

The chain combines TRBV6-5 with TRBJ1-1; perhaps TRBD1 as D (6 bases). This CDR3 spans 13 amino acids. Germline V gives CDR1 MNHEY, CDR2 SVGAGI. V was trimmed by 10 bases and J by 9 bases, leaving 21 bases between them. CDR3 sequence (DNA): TGTGCCATCCAACGTAACGGACAGAGACAAGCTTTCTTT. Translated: CAIQRNGQRQAFF.

In DNA, the CDR3 is TGTGCCAGCACCCCTAGCGGGGCCTACGAGCAGTACTTC. Its protein product is CASTPSGAYEQYF. The gene calls are TRBV6-5 and TRBJ2-7, with TRBD2 identical over 9 bases. CDR3 length: 13 amino acids. Per the germline V gene, CDR1 is MNHEY and CDR2 is SVGAGI. J gave up 2 bases and V 7 bases, and 3 bases lay outside the gene matches.

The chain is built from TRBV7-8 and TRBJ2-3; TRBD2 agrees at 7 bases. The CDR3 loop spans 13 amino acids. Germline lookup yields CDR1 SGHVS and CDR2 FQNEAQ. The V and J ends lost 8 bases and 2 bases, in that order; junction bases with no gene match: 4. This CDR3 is CASRRDYTDTQYF. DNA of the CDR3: TGTGCCAGCCGGCGGGACTACACAGATACGCAGTATTTT.

The CDR3 here is CASSLVGWTAASTDTQYF. The CDR3 bases are TGTGCCAGCAGCTTAGTGGGTTGGACAGCCGCTAGCACAGATACGCAGTATTTT. The chain combines TRBV7-2 with TRBJ2-3; D perhaps matches TRBD1 (6 bases). Germline CDR1 SGHTA, CDR2 FQGNSA. This CDR3 spans 18 amino acids. V dropped 1 base and J dropped 0 bases, with 17 bases sitting between them.